The 25 T cell receptor beta chains below come from one sample, sequenced in a study of blood T cell repertoires in COVID-19. Only in-frame clones appear in the TCRdb table, and some are missing; sequencing was by immunoSEQ multiplex PCR. The sample lists 70,000 to 100,000 clones; more than 75% were seen once. Sequenced material: peripheral blood. These receptor sequences come from a woman older than 75 with active COVID-19.

This clone was counted a single time. The chain joins TRBV4-2 to TRBJ2-3, with 10 bases fitting TRBD2. After removal of 4 bases from V and 5 bases from J, the junction contained 6 bases not matched to a gene. Germline values: CDR1 LGHNA, CDR2 YNFKEQ. The CDR3 runs 15 residues. CDR3 coding DNA: TGTGCCAGCAGCCCTGAGGCTAGCGGGAGAGATACGCAGTATTTT. It is translated as CASSPEASGRDTQYF.

The chain joins TRBV28 to TRBJ2-1; unclear D gene. V lost 2 bases and J 2 bases, leaving 16 bases between the germline ends. Per the germline V gene, CDR1 is MDHEN and CDR2 is SYDVKM. The CDR3 loop spans 17 amino acids. CDR3 protein: CASSLPREPPPYNEQFF. DNA of the CDR3: TGTGCCAGCAGTTTACCTCGCGAACCCCCTCCCTACAATGAGCAGTTCTTC.

V and J are TRBV18 and TRBJ2-7; D gene ambiguous. Germline V lookup: CDR1 KGHSH, CDR2 LQKENI. The V and J ends lost 3 bases and 5 bases respectively, with 5 bases between them. This CDR3 has 11 amino acids. The DNA of the CDR3 is TGTGCCAGCTCACCGGCCGACGAGCAGTACTTC. Translation: CASSPADEQYF.

The CDR3 reads CASSYSRTGGSYGYTF. The CDR3 DNA follows: TGTGCCAGCAGTTACTCCAGGACAGGGGGCTCATATGGCTACACCTTC. The chain carries TRBV6-2 or TRBV6-3 and TRBJ1-2; the match to TRBD1 covers 11 bases. The length of the CDR3 is 16 residues. The junction had 5 bases not matched to a gene; V was cut back by 0 bases and J by 5 bases. Germline V gene sequence: CDR1 MNHEY, CDR2 SVGEGT.

This chain joins TRBV9 and TRBJ2-2; 10 bases map to TRBD2. V dropped 3 bases and J dropped 0; count of bases not matched to a gene: 2. CDR1 is SGDLS, CDR2 YYNGEE, per germline. The CDR3 has 16 amino acids. CDR3 in DNA: TGTGCCAGCAGCGCCGGACTAGCGGCGAACACCGGGGAGCTGTTTTTT. It codes for CASSAGLAANTGELFF.

The genes are TRBV19 and TRBJ2-7, with a possible D match to TRBD1 (5 bases). Germline V gene lookup returns CDR1 LNHDA and CDR2 SQIVND (reference sequence). The CDR3 runs 13 residues. The ends were cut back, 7 bases at V and 1 base at J, with 11 bases in the middle. The CDR3 DNA follows: TGTGCCAGTAAAGAGACAGCTTCCTACGAGCAGTACTTC. Translating it yields CASKETASYEQYF.

The J gene is TRBJ1-2, the V gene TRBV18; no clear D gene. This CDR3 is built from 13 residues. The germline V and J ends were trimmed by 2 bases and 6 bases, with 10 bases remaining between them. Germline lookup yields CDR1 KGHSH and CDR2 LQKENI. The CDR3 loop reads CASSPVHGDGYTF. The CDR3 DNA is TGTGCCAGCTCACCAGTCCACGGGGATGGCTACACCTTC.

The chain recombines TRBV7-8 with TRBJ2-7, with TRBD1 identical over 9 bases. Per the germline V gene, CDR1 is SGHVS and CDR2 is FQNEAQ. The junction had 4 bases not matched to a gene; V was cut back by 1 base and J by 3 bases. The CDR3 has 15 amino acids. The CDR3, as DNA: TGTGCCAGCAGCTTAGGGGACAGGGTCTTCTACGAGCAGTACTTC. Encoded protein: CASSLGDRVFYEQYF. The complete variable domain, with remaining parts taken from reference TRBV7-8 and TRBJ2-7, reads GAGVSQSPRYKVAKRGQDVALRCDPISGHVSLFWYQQALGQGPEFLTYFQNEAQLDKSGLPSDRFFAERPEGSVSTLKIQRTQQEDSAVYLCASSLGDRVFYEQYFGPGTRLTVT.

The chain joins TRBV3-1 (or the pseudogene TRBV3-2) to TRBJ2-7, with D tentatively TRBD1 (7 bases). CDR1 is LGHDT, CDR2 YNNKEL, per germline (reference sequence). The V gene lost 0 bases and the J gene lost 8 bases, with 20 bases spanning the gap. The CDR3 runs 16 residues. The CDR3 sequence is CASSQDPRGLRGKQYF. CDR3 coding DNA: TGTGCCAGCAGCCAAGATCCGAGGGGGCTCCGCGGGAAGCAGTACTTC.

CDR3: CASSPSGRADTQYF. CDR3 nucleotides: TGTGCCAGCAGTCCAAGCGGGAGAGCAGATACGCAGTATTTT. The V call is TRBV28, the J call TRBJ2-3, with 8 bases that match TRBD2. The CDR3 covers 14 residues. Trimming removed 5 bases from V and 4 bases from J; junction bases left unmatched: 5. CDR1 and CDR2 from the germline V gene are MDHEN and SYDVKM.

The V gene is TRBV2, the J gene TRBJ2-3, with 7 bases fitting TRBD2. CDR3 length equals 16 residues. Germline CDR1 SNHLY, CDR2 FYNNEI. J gave up 2 bases and V 8 bases, and 13 bases lay outside the gene matches. CDR3: CASHPRASGFTDTQYF. CDR3 nucleotide sequence: TGTGCCAGCCACCCTCGGGCTAGCGGTTTCACAGATACGCAGTATTTT.

The chain combines TRBV19 with TRBJ2-7; 14 bases agree with TRBD2. V lost 6 bases to trimming and J lost 0 bases; unmatched junction nucleotides: 10. The CDR3 is 18 amino acids. CDR1 and CDR2 from the germline V gene are LNHDA and SQIVND (reference sequence). This CDR3 reads CASSHGTSGGIYSYEQYF. The CDR3 nucleotides are TGTGCCAGTAGCCACGGGACTAGCGGGGGCATTTACTCCTACGAGCAGTACTTC.

This CDR3 is CASSLFSSGPEQFF. The CDR3 DNA reads TGTGCCAGCAGCTTATTTTCTAGCGGGCCAGAGCAGTTCTTC. This rearrangement joins TRBV7-2 to TRBJ2-1; 8 nucleotides match TRBD2. Per germline, CDR1 SGHTA and CDR2 FQGNSA. J gave up 10 bases and V 2 bases, and 7 bases lay outside the gene matches. The CDR3 sequence is 14 residues long. Full variable domain (remainder filled in from reference TRBV7-2 and TRBJ2-1): GAGVSQSPSNKVTEKGKDVELRCDPISGHTALYWYRQSLGQGLEFLIYFQGNSAPDKSGLPSDRFSAERTGGSVSTLTIQRTQQEDSAVYLCASSLFSSGPEQFFGPGTRLTVL.

V is TRBV28 and J is TRBJ2-4, with TRBD2 matching 7 bases. The CDR3 has 13 residues. The ends lost 8 bases at V and 7 bases at J; junction bases unmatched: 8. In germline, CDR1 is MDHEN, CDR2 SYDVKM. Here the CDR3 DNA reads TGTGCCAGCCAGCGGATGCGGGAGAACATTCAGTACTTC. Translating it yields CASQRMRENIQYF.

This clone was found once. J is TRBJ2-4 and V is TRBV6-2 or TRBV6-3; D remains ambiguous. This CDR3 contains 13 residues. The germline V gene has CDR1 MNHEY and CDR2 SVGEGT. V lost 3 bases and J 5 bases, leaving 8 bases between the germline ends. The CDR3: CASSYGSENIQYF. The DNA of the CDR3 is TGTGCCAGCAGTTATGGCAGCGAAAACATTCAGTACTTC.

The chain has TRBV24-1 and TRBJ2-5, with D possibly TRBD2 on 6 matching bases. The CDR3 extends over 15 amino acids. V was shortened by 1 base and J by 4 bases, with 12 bases between the two germline ends. Germline V lookup: CDR1 KGHDR, CDR2 SFDVKD. The CDR3 sequence is CATSDLGLGGETQYF. DNA of the CDR3: TGTGCCACCAGTGATTTAGGGTTGGGGGGAGAGACCCAGTACTTC.

This chain links TRBV19 with TRBJ2-3; 7 bases are shared with TRBD1. Germline V gene lookup returns CDR1 LNHDA and CDR2 SQIVND (reference sequence). Germline trimming cut 5 bases from V and 0 bases from J; bases unmatched to any gene: 5. The CDR3 contains 15 residues. The CDR3 loop is CASSYRDRSTDTQYF. The CDR3 DNA reads as TGTGCCAGTAGTTACCGGGACAGAAGCACAGATACGCAGTATTTT.

CDR3 residues: CASSPSARGYLSTDTQYF. CDR3 nucleotide sequence: TGTGCCAGCAGCCCTTCTGCTAGGGGTTACCTTAGCACAGATACGCAGTATTTT. The rearrangement links TRBV5-4 to TRBJ2-3, with a possible D match to TRBD1 (5 bases). Trimming cost V 4 bases and J 0 bases, with 21 bases left between them. In germline, CDR1 is SGHNT, CDR2 YYREEE (reference sequence). The CDR3 is made up of 18 amino acids.

This rearrangement joins TRBV15 to TRBJ2-1, with a possible D match to TRBD1 (5 bases). V shed 5 bases and J shed 10 bases, with 15 bases lying between them. The CDR3 has 13 residues. CDR1 is LNHNV and CDR2 is YYDKDF in the germline V gene (reference sequence). CDR3 in amino acids: CATSLRQFWEQFF. In DNA, the CDR3 is TGTGCCACCAGCCTCCGACAGTTTTGGGAGCAGTTCTTC.

This clone came up once. The V call is TRBV9, the J call TRBJ2-5, with 9 bases identical to TRBD2. Germline V gene data show CDR1 as SGDLS and CDR2 as YYNGEE. This CDR3 spans 16 amino acids. The ends lost 0 bases at V and 4 bases at J; junction bases unmatched: 7. CDR3 protein: CASSVVGGGDRETQYF. DNA for the CDR3: TGTGCCAGCAGCGTAGTAGGCGGGGGGGATAGAGAGACCCAGTACTTC.

The gene calls are TRBV29-1 and TRBJ2-1; D unclear. The CDR3 has 11 residues. Germline assignment: CDR1 SQVTM and CDR2 ANQGSEA. The ends were cut back, 7 bases at V and 7 bases at J, with 11 bases in the middle. Here the CDR3 DNA reads TGCAGCGCTCTTCAGTTAAATGAGCAGTTCTTC. Its translation: CSALQLNEQFF.

J is TRBJ2-1 and V is TRBV12-2; the table assigns TRBD2, which was not confirmed against the DNA. TRBV12-2 is a pseudogene locus. The CDR3 runs 15 residues. This chain's CDR3 is CASRSGLEPHNEQFF. CDR3 DNA sequence: TGTGCAAGTCGCTCCGGACTCGAACCCCACAATGAGCAGTTCTTC.

The chain couples TRBV4-1 to TRBJ2-1; TRBD1 might be the D (6 bases). Germline V gene data show CDR1 as MGHRA and CDR2 as YSYEKL. V was trimmed by 0 bases and J by 4 bases, leaving 10 bases between them. The CDR3 runs to 15 residues. The CDR3 here is CASSQDTGQYNEQFF. DNA for the CDR3: TGCGCCAGCAGCCAAGATACGGGACAATACAATGAGCAGTTCTTC.

The chain couples TRBV6-5 to TRBJ1-5; no clear D. The CDR3 runs to 13 residues. The germline gives CDR1 MNHEY, CDR2 SVGAGI. V shed 2 bases and J shed 9 bases, with 11 bases lying between them. CDR3 bases: TGTGCCAGCAGTTACGTCTCAGGTCGGCCCCAGCATTTT. It codes for CASSYVSGRPQHF.

Only a few counts were recorded for this clone. This chain uses TRBV19 with TRBJ1-5; 10 bases fit TRBD1. The CDR3 length is 16 residues. The trim removed 6 bases at V and 3 bases at J, leaving 8 bases unmatched. Germline-derived CDR1 and CDR2 are LNHDA and SQIVND (reference sequence). The CDR3 DNA is TGTGCCAGTAGACCGGGACAGGGGTGGCACAATCAGCCCCAGCATTTT. Protein: CASRPGQGWHNQPQHF. Looking up the rest from reference TRBV19 and TRBJ1-5 gives the full variable domain: DGGITQSPKYLFRKEGQNVTLSCEQNLNHDAMYWYRQDPGQGLRLIYYSQIVNDFQKGDIAEGYSVSREKKESFPLTVTSAQKNPTAFYLCASRPGQGWHNQPQHFGDGTRLSIL.